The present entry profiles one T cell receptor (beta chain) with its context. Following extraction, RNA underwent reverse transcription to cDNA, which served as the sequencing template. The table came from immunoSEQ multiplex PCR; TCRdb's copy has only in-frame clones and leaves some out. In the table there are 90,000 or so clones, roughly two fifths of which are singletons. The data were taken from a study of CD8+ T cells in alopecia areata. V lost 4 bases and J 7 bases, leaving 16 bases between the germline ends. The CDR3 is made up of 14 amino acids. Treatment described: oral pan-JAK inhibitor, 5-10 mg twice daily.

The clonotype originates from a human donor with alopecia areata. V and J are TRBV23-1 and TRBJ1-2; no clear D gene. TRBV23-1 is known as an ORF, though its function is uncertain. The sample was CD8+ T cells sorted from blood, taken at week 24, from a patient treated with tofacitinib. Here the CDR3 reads CASSPGTPLCGYTF. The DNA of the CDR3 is TGCGCCAGCAGTCCGGGCACTCCGCTGTGTGGCTACACCTTC.